Listed here is a single T cell receptor (beta chain). The germline V gene has CDR1 SGHNT and CDR2 YENEEA. Losses at the gene ends were 9 bases for V and 3 bases for J; bases not matched to a gene: 14. The CDR3 contains 16 residues. The data belong to a study of blood T cell repertoires in COVID-19. Across the study: The United States, Italy and Spain supplied acute and convalescent COVID-19 samples.

This table comes from immunoSEQ multiplex PCR, and its TCRdb copy is limited to in-frame clones, with some not included. The sample lists fewer than 300,000 clones; nearly 90% were seen once. The chain is built from TRBV11-3 and TRBJ1-1; TRBD1 matches 9 bases. The receptor's source is a man younger than 35 with active or convalescent COVID-19. Sequenced: peripheral blood. CDR3 sequence (DNA): TGTGCCAGTCCAGGGACGGGACAGGGTGAGGACACTGAAGCTTTCTTT. Translation: CASPGTGQGEDTEAFF.